A single sample gave rise to the 12 T cell receptor beta chains below, sequenced in a study of blood T cell repertoires in COVID-19. Clones were sequenced by immunoSEQ multiplex PCR, and TCRdb holds only the in-frame ones, with some missing. The repertoire holds around 88,000 clones, with 65% to 85% as singletons. Specimen: peripheral blood. All receptors come from an elderly woman with acute or convalescent COVID-19.

The chain combines TRBV15 with TRBJ2-3, with D uncertain. The germline V gene has CDR1 LNHNV and CDR2 YYDKDF (reference sequence). This CDR3 contains 15 residues. V dropped 0 bases and J dropped 6 bases, with 13 bases sitting between them. The CDR3 bases are TGTGCCACCAGCAGAGATATGGCAGGTTGGGATACGCAGTATTTT. Translating gives CATSRDMAGWDTQYF.

This clone occurred a few times. The chain recombines TRBV5-1 with TRBJ1-3; 7 bases match TRBD1. Trimming at V came to 3 bases and at J to 3 bases, leaving 6 bases not matched to a gene. The CDR3 contains 15 residues. Per the germline V gene, CDR1 is SGHRS and CDR2 is YFSETQ. CDR3 coding DNA: TGCGCCAGCAGCTCCGCAGGGGGAGGTGGAAACACCATATATTTT. As protein: CASSSAGGGGNTIYF.

The genes are TRBV5-6 and TRBJ1-3; 8 nucleotides match TRBD1. Looked up from germline, CDR1 is SGHDT and CDR2 is YYEEEE. The length of the CDR3 is 17 residues. The J segment lost 3 bases and the V segment lost 3 bases, leaving 11 bases of the junction unmatched. DNA of the CDR3: TGTGCCAGCAGCTCTGCTGGCGCAGGGGGCTTTGGAAACACCATATATTTT. It is translated as CASSSAGAGGFGNTIYF. Full variable domain (outside the CDR3, taken from reference TRBV5-6 and TRBJ1-3): DAGVTQSPTHLIKTRGQQVTLRCSPKSGHDTVSWYQQALGQGPQFIFQYYEEEERQRGNFPDRFSGHQFPNYSSELNVNALLLGDSALYLCASSSAGAGGFGNTIYFGEGSWLTVV.

The rearrangement links TRBV18 to TRBJ1-6; D might be TRBD1 (6 bases). Germline CDR1 reads KGHSH; CDR2 reads LQKENI. This CDR3 has 13 amino acids. Trimming removed 6 bases from V and 7 bases from J, with 10 bases in between. CDR3 DNA sequence: TGTGCCAGCTCGGACAGTTCCAATTCACCCCTCCACTTT. Its translation is CASSDSSNSPLHF.

This chain uses TRBV6-6 with TRBJ2-2, with D unresolved. The CDR3 runs to 14 residues. CDR1 and CDR2 from the germline V gene are MNHNY and SVGAGI (reference sequence). V dropped 0 bases and J dropped 5 bases, with 7 bases sitting between them. Here the CDR3 DNA reads TGTGCCAGCAGTTACTCGAGTTTGACCGGGGAGCTGTTTTTT. Translation: CASSYSSLTGELFF.

The chain joins TRBV11-2 to TRBJ2-1, with a possible D match to TRBD2 (6 bases). The CDR3 sequence is 12 residues long. Trimming removed 5 bases from V and 7 bases from J, with 9 bases in between. CDR1 and CDR2 (germline): SGHAT, FQNNGV. The CDR3 sequence: CASSQGGNEQFF. DNA for the CDR3: TGTGCCAGCAGCCAGGGAGGTAATGAGCAGTTCTTC.

This clone turned up a few times. The chain combines TRBV27 with TRBJ2-7; the match to TRBD1 covers 8 bases. Looked up from germline, CDR1 is MNHEY and CDR2 is SMNVEV (reference sequence). This CDR3 comprises 16 residues. V lost 2 bases and J lost 3; bases outside the gene matches: 9. The CDR3 nucleotides are TGTGCCAGCAGTTTAGGTATGGGGACAGGACGCTACGAGCAGTACTTC. This gives the protein CASSLGMGTGRYEQYF.

The rearrangement links TRBV19 to TRBJ2-2, with TRBD2 matching 8 bases. CDR1 is LNHDA and CDR2 is SQIVND in the germline V gene (reference sequence). Germline trimming cut 8 bases from V and 4 bases from J; bases unmatched to any gene: 9. CDR3 length equals 15 residues. The DNA of the CDR3 is TGTGCCAGTTCCAATAGCGGGGTGATCACCGGGGAGCTGTTTTTT. It translates to CASSNSGVITGELFF. The entire variable domain, with the rest obtained from reference TRBV19 and TRBJ2-2, is as follows: DGGITQSPKYLFRKEGQNVTLSCEQNLNHDAMYWYRQDPGQGLRLIYYSQIVNDFQKGDIAEGYSVSREKKESFPLTVTSAQKNPTAFYLCASSNSGVITGELFFGEGSRLTVL.

A single count supports this clone. Other nucleotide sequences from this sample produce the same CDR3. The genes are TRBV24-1 and TRBJ2-5, with a tentative D call TRBD2 (6 bases). Germline CDR1 and CDR2: KGHDR and SFDVKD. CDR3 length equals 14 residues. V lost 1 base and J 2 bases, leaving 7 bases between the germline ends. CDR3 region: CATSDFGGQETQYF. In nucleotides, the CDR3 is TGTGCCACCAGTGATTTTGGGGGGCAAGAGACCCAGTACTTC.

The chain has TRBV9 and TRBJ1-1, with TRBD1 matching over 7 bases. V dropped 4 bases and J dropped 7; count of bases not matched to a gene: 19. The CDR3 consists of 17 residues. From germline, CDR1 is SGDLS and CDR2 YYNGEE. CDR3 residues: CASSPQLRVIGGVEAFF. Here the CDR3 DNA reads TGTGCCAGCAGCCCCCAACTCAGGGTAATAGGGGGCGTTGAAGCTTTCTTT.

CDR3 DNA sequence: TGCGCCAGCAGCTTGGGGGGCAGCGCTAACTATGGCTACACCTTC. Amino acid sequence: CASSLGGSANYGYTF. The chain has TRBV5-1 and TRBJ1-2, with a tentative D call TRBD1 (5 bases). Trimming left V 0 bases short and J 0 bases short, with 9 bases between. The CDR3 covers 15 residues. Germline-derived CDR1 and CDR2 are SGHRS and YFSETQ.

The V and J genes are TRBV15 and TRBJ2-1; 9 bases map to TRBD2. CDR3 length: 17 residues. Trimming took 1 base from V and 0 from J; bases not matched to a gene: 4. Germline CDR1 reads LNHNV; CDR2 reads YYDKDF (reference sequence). The CDR3, as DNA: TGTGCCACCAGCAGAGCTAGCGGGGTCTCCTCCTACAATGAGCAGTTCTTC. Protein sequence: CATSRASGVSSYNEQFF.